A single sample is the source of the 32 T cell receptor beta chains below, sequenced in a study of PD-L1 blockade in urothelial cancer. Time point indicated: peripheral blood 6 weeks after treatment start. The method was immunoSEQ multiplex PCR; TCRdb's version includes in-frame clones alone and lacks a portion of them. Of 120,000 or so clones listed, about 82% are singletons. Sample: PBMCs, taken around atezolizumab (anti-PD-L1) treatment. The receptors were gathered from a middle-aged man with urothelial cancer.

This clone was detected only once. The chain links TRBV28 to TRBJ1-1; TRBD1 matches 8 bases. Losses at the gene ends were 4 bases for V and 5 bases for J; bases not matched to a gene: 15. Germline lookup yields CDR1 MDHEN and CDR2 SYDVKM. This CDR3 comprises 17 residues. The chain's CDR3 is CASSSPPGGIVGTEAFF. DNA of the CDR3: TGTGCCAGCAGTTCACCTCCAGGGGGCATTGTGGGGACTGAAGCTTTCTTT.

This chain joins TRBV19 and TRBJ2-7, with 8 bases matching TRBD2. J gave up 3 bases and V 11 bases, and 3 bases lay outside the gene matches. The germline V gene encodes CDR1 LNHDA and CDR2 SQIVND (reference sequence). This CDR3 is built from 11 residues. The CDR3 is CAAGGGYEQYF. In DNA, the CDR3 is TGTGCCGCGGGGGGCGGCTACGAGCAGTACTTC.

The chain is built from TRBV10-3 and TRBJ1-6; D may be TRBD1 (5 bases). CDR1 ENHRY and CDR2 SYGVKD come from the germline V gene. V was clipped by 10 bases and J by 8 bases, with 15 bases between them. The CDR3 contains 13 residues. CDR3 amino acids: CATRQGKDSPLHF. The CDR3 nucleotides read TGTGCCACCCGGCAGGGAAAGGATTCACCCCTCCACTTT.

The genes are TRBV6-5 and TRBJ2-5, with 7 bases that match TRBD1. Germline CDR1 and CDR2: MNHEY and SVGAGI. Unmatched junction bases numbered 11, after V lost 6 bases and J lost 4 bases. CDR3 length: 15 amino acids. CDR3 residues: CASSRERGRVETQYF. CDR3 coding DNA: TGTGCCAGCAGCCGCGAAAGGGGGCGTGTAGAGACCCAGTACTTC.

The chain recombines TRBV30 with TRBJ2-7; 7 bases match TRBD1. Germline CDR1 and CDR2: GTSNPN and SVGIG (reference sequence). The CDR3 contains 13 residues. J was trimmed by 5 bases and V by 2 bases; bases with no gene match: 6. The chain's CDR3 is CAWSSTGFHEQYF. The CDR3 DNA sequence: TGTGCCTGGAGTTCGACAGGGTTTCACGAGCAGTACTTC.

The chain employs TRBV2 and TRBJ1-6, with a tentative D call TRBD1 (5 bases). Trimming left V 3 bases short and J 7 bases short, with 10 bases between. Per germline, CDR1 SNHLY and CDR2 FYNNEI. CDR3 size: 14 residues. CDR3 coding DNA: TGTGCCAGCAGTGATGGCAGGGTGAATTCACCCCTCCACTTT. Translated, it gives CASSDGRVNSPLHF.

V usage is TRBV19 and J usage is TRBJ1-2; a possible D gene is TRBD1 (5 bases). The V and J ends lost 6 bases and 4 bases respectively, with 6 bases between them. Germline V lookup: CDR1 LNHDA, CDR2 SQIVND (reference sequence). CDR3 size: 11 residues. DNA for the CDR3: TGTGCCAGTAGGGACATCTATGGCTACACCTTC. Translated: CASRDIYGYTF.

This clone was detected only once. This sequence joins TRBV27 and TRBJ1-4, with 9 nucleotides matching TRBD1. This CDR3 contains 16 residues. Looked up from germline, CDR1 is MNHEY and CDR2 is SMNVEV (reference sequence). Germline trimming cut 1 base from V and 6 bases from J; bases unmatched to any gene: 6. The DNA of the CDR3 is TGTGCCAGCAGTTTATGGGGAGGGACAGGGCATGAAAAACTGTTTTTT. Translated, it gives CASSLWGGTGHEKLFF.

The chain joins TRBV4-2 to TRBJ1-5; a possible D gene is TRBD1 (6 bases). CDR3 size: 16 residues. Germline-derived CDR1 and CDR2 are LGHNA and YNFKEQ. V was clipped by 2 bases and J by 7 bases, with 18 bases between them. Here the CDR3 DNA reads TGTGCCAGCAGCCAAAACCAGGGGAGCTTTGGGCAGCCCCAGCATTTT. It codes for CASSQNQGSFGQPQHF.

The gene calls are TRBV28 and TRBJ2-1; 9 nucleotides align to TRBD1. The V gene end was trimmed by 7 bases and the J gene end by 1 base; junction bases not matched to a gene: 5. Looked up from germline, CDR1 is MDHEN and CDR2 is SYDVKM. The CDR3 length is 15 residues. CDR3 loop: CASIVGQGSYNEQFF. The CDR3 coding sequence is TGTGCCAGCATTGTGGGACAGGGTTCCTACAATGAGCAGTTCTTC.

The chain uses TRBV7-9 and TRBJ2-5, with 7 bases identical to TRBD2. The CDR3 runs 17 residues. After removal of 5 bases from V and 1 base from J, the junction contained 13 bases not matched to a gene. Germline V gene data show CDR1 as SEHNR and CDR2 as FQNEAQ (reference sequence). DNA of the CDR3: TGTGCCAGCAGCATTACTGCGACTAGCCCGGGCCAAGAGACCCAGTACTTC. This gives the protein CASSITATSPGQETQYF.

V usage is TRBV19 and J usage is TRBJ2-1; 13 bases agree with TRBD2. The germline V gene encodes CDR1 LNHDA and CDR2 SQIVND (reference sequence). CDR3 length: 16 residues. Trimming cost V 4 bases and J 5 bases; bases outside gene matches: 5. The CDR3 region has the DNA TGTGCCAGTAGTACAGGACTAGCGGGAGCGGACAATGAGCAGTTCTTC. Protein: CASSTGLAGADNEQFF. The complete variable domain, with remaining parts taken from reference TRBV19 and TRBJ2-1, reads DGGITQSPKYLFRKEGQNVTLSCEQNLNHDAMYWYRQDPGQGLRLIYYSQIVNDFQKGDIAEGYSVSREKKESFPLTVTSAQKNPTAFYLCASSTGLAGADNEQFFGPGTRLTVL.

The CDR3 DNA sequence: TGTGCCAGCAGGGCGGGGGACACTTCTGGAAACACCATATATTTT. Protein sequence: CASRAGDTSGNTIYF. The chain has TRBV6-1 and TRBJ1-3; TRBD1 is a possible D gene (6 bases). CDR3 length equals 15 residues. In germline, CDR1 is MNHNS, CDR2 SASEGT. Trimming took off 6 bases at V and 1 base at J, with 13 bases between the two ends.

CDR3 amino acids: CASTDRQGGAEKLFF. CDR3 DNA: TGTGCCAGCACCGACCGACAGGGTGGGGCTGAAAAACTGTTTTTT. The chain links TRBV2 to TRBJ1-4; 7 nucleotides line up with TRBD1. With 7 bases clipped from V and 7 bases from J, the junction kept 12 bases outside the gene matches. Germline V gene sequence: CDR1 SNHLY, CDR2 FYNNEI. This CDR3 region has 15 residues.

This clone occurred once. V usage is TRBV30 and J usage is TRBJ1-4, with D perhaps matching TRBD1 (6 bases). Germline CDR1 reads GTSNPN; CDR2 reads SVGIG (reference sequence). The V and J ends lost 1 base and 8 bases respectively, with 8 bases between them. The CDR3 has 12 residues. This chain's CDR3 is CAWSGQGEKLFF. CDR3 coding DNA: TGTGCCTGGAGTGGGCAGGGGGAAAAACTGTTTTTT.

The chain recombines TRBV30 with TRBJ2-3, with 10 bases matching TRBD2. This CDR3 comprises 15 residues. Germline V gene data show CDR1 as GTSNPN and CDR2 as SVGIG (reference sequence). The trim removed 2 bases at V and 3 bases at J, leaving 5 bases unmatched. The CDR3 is CAWSLGLAATDTQYF. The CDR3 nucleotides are TGTGCCTGGAGTCTCGGACTAGCGGCTACAGATACGCAGTATTTT.

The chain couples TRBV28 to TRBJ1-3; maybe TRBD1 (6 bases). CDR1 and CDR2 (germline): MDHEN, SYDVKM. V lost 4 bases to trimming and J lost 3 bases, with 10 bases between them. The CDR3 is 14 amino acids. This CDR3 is CASSYRDFGNTIYF. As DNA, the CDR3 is TGTGCCAGCAGTTACAGGGATTTTGGAAACACCATATATTTT.

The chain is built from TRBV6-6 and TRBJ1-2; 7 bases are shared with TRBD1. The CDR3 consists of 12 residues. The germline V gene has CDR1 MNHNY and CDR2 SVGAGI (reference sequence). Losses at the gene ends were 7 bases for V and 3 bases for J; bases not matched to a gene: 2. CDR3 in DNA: TGTGCCAGCACCCAGGGGGACTATGGCTACACCTTC. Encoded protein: CASTQGDYGYTF.

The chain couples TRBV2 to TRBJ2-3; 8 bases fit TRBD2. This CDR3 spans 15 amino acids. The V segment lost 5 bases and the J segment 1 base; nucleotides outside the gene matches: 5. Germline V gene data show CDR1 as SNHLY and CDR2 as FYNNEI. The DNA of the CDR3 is TGTGCCAGCAGTATTAGCGGGATCCGCACAGATACGCAGTATTTT. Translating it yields CASSISGIRTDTQYF. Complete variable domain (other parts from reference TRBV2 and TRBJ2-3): EPEVTQTPSHQVTQMGQEVILRCVPISNHLYFYWYRQILGQKVEFLVSFYNNEISEKSEIFDDQFSVERPDGSNFTLKIRSTKLEDSAMYFCASSISGIRTDTQYFGPGTRLTVL.

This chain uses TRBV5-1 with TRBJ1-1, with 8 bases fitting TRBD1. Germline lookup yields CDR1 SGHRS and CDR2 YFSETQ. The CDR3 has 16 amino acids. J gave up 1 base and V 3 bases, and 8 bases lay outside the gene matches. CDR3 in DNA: TGCGCCAGCAGCTCGGGAACCGGACAGGGGAACACTGAAGCTTTCTTT. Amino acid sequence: CASSSGTGQGNTEAFF. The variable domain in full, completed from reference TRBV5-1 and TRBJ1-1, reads KAGVTQTPRYLIKTRGQQVTLSCSPISGHRSVSWYQQTPGQGLQFLFEYFSETQRNKGNFPGRFSGRQFSNSRSEMNVSTLELGDSALYLCASSSGTGQGNTEAFFGQGTRLTVV.

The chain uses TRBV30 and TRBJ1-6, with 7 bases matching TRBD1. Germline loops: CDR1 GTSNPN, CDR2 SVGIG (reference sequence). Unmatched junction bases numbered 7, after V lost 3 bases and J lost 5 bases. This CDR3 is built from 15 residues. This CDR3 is CAWRESQGNNSPLHF. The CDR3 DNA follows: TGTGCCTGGAGAGAATCACAGGGGAATAATTCACCCCTCCACTTT.

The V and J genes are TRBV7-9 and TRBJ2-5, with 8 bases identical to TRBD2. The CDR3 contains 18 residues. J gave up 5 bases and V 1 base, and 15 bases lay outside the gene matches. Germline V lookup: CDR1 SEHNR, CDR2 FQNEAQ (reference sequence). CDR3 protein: CASSLGGKIAGKGETQYF. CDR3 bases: TGTGCCAGCAGCTTAGGCGGAAAGATAGCGGGAAAGGGCGAGACCCAGTACTTC.

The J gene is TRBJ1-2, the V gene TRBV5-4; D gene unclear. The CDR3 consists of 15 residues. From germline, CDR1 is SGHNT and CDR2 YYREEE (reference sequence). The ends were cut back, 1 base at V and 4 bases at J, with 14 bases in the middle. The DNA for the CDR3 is TGTGCCAGCAGCTTGTTGGCGCCGGGTGGCTATGGCTACACCTTC. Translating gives CASSLLAPGGYGYTF.

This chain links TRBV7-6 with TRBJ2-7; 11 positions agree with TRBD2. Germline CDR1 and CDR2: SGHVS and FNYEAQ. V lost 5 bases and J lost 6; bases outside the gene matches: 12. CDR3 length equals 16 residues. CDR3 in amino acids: CASSPLTSGNGGEQYF. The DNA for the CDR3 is TGTGCCAGCAGCCCCTTGACTAGCGGGAACGGTGGCGAGCAGTACTTC.

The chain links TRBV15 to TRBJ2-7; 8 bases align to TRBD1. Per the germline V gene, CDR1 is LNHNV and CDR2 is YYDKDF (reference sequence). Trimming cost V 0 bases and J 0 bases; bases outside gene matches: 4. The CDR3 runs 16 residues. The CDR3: CATSRDWTGNSYEQYF. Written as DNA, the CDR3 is TGTGCCACCAGCAGAGATTGGACAGGGAACTCCTACGAGCAGTACTTC.

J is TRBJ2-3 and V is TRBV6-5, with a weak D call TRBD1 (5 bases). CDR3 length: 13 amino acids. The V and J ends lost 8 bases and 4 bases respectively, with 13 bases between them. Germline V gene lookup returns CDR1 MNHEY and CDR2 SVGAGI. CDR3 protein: CASCLRGADTQYF. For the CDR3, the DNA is TGTGCCAGCTGCCTAAGGGGTGCAGATACGCAGTATTTT.

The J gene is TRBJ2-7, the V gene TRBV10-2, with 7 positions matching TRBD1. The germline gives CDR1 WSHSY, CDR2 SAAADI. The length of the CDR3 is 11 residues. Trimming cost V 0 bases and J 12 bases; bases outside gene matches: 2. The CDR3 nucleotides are TGCGCCAGCAGTGAGTCCCGGGACAGGTACTTC. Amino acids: CASSESRDRYF.

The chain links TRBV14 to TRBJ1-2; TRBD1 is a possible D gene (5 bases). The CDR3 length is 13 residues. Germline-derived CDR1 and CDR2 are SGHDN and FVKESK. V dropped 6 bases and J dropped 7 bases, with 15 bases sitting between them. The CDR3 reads CASRPGGSFGYTF. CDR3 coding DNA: TGTGCCAGCAGACCCGGGGGGTCATTTGGCTACACCTTC.

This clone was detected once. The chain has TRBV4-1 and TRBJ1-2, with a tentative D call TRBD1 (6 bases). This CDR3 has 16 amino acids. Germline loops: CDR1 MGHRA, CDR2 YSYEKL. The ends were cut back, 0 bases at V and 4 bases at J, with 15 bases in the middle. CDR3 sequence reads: CASSQDPRTVVYGYTF. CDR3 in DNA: TGCGCCAGCAGCCAAGATCCTAGGACAGTGGTCTATGGCTACACCTTC.

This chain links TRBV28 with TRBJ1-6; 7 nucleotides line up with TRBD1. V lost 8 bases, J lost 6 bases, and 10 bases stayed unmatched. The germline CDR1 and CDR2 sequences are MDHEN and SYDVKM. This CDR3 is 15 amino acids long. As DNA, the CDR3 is TGTGCCAGCTCATACGGGACAGATCTTAATTCACCCCTCCACTTT. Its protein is CASSYGTDLNSPLHF.

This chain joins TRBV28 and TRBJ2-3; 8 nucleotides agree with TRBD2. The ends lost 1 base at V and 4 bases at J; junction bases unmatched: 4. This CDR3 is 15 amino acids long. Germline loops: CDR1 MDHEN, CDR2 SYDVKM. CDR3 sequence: CASSLYGRGADTQYF. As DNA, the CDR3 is TGTGCCAGCAGTTTATACGGGAGGGGCGCAGATACGCAGTATTTT. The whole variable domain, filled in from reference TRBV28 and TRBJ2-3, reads DVKVTQSSRYLVKRTGEKVFLECVQDMDHENMFWYRQDPGLGLRLIYFSYDVKMKEKGDIPEGYSVSREKKERFSLILESASTNQTSMYLCASSLYGRGADTQYFGPGTRLTVL.

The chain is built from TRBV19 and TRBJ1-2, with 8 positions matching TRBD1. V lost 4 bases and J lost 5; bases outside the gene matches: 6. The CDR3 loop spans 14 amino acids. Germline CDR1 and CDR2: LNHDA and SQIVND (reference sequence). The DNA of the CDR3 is TGTGCCAGTAGTAGGGGGACAGGCCTATATGGCTACACCTTC. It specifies CASSRGTGLYGYTF.